The 16 T cell receptor beta chains reported below all come from one sample, sequenced in a study of neoadjuvant anti-PD-1 for oral cavity cancer. Measured with immunoSEQ multiplex PCR; TCRdb has only the in-frame clones, and not every one. This table holds some 14,000 clones, around three quarters found once. Documented time point: after neoadjuvant nivolumab, at surgical resection. The specimen comprised PBMCs, sampled after nivolumab (anti-PD-1) treatment. Receptors originate from a person aged 35-79 years with oral cavity squamous cell carcinoma.

This chain joins TRBV5-8 and TRBJ1-2, with 9 bases identical to TRBD1. CDR1 and CDR2 (germline): SGHTS, YDEGEE. This CDR3 has 15 residues. V gave up 2 bases and J gave up 5 bases; unmatched junction bases: 7. Here the CDR3 DNA reads TGTGCCAGCAGCTTCCCGGGACAGGGAGAATATGGCTACACCTTC. Translation gives CASSFPGQGEYGYTF.

The rearrangement joins TRBV5-1 to TRBJ1-2; 9 nucleotides line up with TRBD1. CDR1 SGHRS and CDR2 YFSETQ come from the germline V gene. The CDR3 runs 14 residues. The J segment lost 3 bases and the V segment lost 4 bases, leaving 4 bases of the junction unmatched. The CDR3 is CASSPGTGHYGYTF. The CDR3 bases are TGCGCCAGCAGCCCCGGGACAGGGCACTATGGCTACACCTTC.

The chain carries TRBV11-2 and TRBJ2-2; 8 bases are shared with TRBD2. The CDR3 totals 16 residues. V was clipped by 5 bases and J by 0 bases; unmatched bases: 5. CDR1 and CDR2 (germline): SGHAT, FQNNGV. CDR3 DNA sequence: TGTGCCAGCAGCCCCATAGCGGGAACGAACACCGGGGAGCTGTTTTTT. This translates into CASSPIAGTNTGELFF.

This chain links TRBV2 with TRBJ2-2; a weak D match, TRBD1 (7 bases). The CDR3 extends over 13 amino acids. V was trimmed by 3 bases and J by 6 bases, leaving 8 bases between them. Looked up from germline, CDR1 is SNHLY and CDR2 is FYNNEI. CDR3 sequence: CASSDRGAGELFF. The DNA for the CDR3 is TGTGCCAGCAGTGACAGGGGGGCCGGGGAGCTGTTTTTT.

This chain links TRBV5-5 with TRBJ2-7; 9 bases align to TRBD1. Trimming at V came to 0 bases and at J to 5 bases, leaving 9 bases not matched to a gene. The length of the CDR3 is 16 residues. Germline CDR1 reads SGHKS; CDR2 reads YYEKEE (reference sequence). For the CDR3, the DNA is TGTGCCAGCAGCTTGGACGTTGGGACAGGGCCCAACGAGCAGTACTTC. Its translation: CASSLDVGTGPNEQYF. Full variable domain (rest looked up from reference TRBV5-5 and TRBJ2-7): DAGVTQSPTHLIKTRGQQVTLRCSPISGHKSVSWYQQVLGQGPQFIFQYYEKEERGRGNFPDRFSARQFPNYSSELNVNALLLGDSALYLCASSLDVGTGPNEQYFGPGTRLTVT.

This CDR3 reads CASSVGHLSYEQYF. The CDR3 coding sequence is TGTGCCAGCAGCGTAGGGCACCTCAGCTACGAGCAGTACTTC. This chain joins TRBV9 and TRBJ2-7; D is uncertain. This CDR3 comprises 14 residues. In germline, CDR1 is SGDLS, CDR2 YYNGEE. The V gene lost 0 bases and the J gene lost 3 bases, with 10 bases spanning the gap. The variable domain in full, with the rest retrieved from reference TRBV9 and TRBJ2-7, is DSGVTQTPKHLITATGQRVTLRCSPRSGDLSVYWYQQSLDQGLQFLIQYYNGEERAKGNILERFSAQQFPDLHSELNLSSLELGDSALYFCASSVGHLSYEQYFGPGTRLTVT.

The V and J genes are TRBV9 and TRBJ2-7; no definite D call. V was cut by 7 bases and J by 6 bases, with 17 bases left in between. The germline gives CDR1 SGDLS, CDR2 YYNGEE. CDR3 length: 13 amino acids. CDR3 in DNA: TGTGCCAGCGGCAGGCAATTGGGTGCCGAGCAGTACTTC. It is translated as CASGRQLGAEQYF.

The sample holds a few counts of this clone. V gene TRBV25-1 combines with J gene TRBJ2-4; D ambiguous. The CDR3 contains 15 residues. The germline CDR1 and CDR2 sequences are MGHDK and SYGVNS. Deletions cut 2 bases from V and 0 bases from J, with 8 bases between. The CDR3 sequence: CASSEDGIAKNIQYF. The CDR3 region has the DNA TGTGCCAGCAGTGAAGATGGGATAGCCAAAAACATTCAGTACTTC.

The chain has TRBV29-1 and TRBJ1-2; D gene uncertain. Per germline, CDR1 SQVTM and CDR2 ANQGSEA. The V end lost 5 bases, the J end lost 8 bases, and 12 bases lay between the germline ends. The CDR3 sequence is 11 residues long. CDR3 in amino acids: CSVYSALGYTF. The CDR3 region has the DNA TGCAGCGTTTACTCGGCACTGGGCTACACCTTC.

The chain is built from TRBV5-1 and TRBJ2-7, with D possibly matching TRBD1 (5 bases). The CDR3 covers 12 residues. The V end lost 1 base, the J end lost 6 bases, and 8 bases lay between the germline ends. The germline V gene has CDR1 SGHRS and CDR2 YFSETQ. The CDR3: CASSLRGGEQYF. CDR3 sequence (DNA): TGCGCCAGCAGCTTGAGGGGCGGCGAGCAGTACTTC.

A few counts support this clone. The chain has TRBV7-9 and TRBJ1-4; a possible D gene is TRBD1 (5 bases). Germline CDR1 SEHNR, CDR2 FQNEAQ (reference sequence). V gave up 1 base and J gave up 8 bases, with 17 bases separating them. CDR3 size: 16 residues. The CDR3, as DNA: TGTGCCAGCAGCTTAGGAACCGGGACGGGTGGCGAAAAACTGTTTTTT. This encodes CASSLGTGTGGEKLFF.

The table lists this clone with a few counts. Written as DNA, the CDR3 is TGCGCCAGCAGTGATCAGAGGGGTAACGAGCAGTACTTC. It specifies CASSDQRGNEQYF. The V gene is TRBV10-1, the J gene TRBJ2-7; possibly TRBD1 or TRBD2 for D (5 bases each). Germline CDR1 reads WNHNN; CDR2 reads SYGVQD (reference sequence). This CDR3 is 13 amino acids long. V shed 3 bases and J shed 5 bases, with 11 bases lying between them.

The J gene is TRBJ2-7, the V gene TRBV5-6; D might be TRBD2 (5 bases). V gave up 0 bases and J gave up 5 bases, with 9 bases separating them. The CDR3 contains 13 residues. Germline V gene lookup returns CDR1 SGHDT and CDR2 YYEEEE. CDR3 sequence reads: CASSLGGSDEQYF. The CDR3 nucleotides read TGTGCCAGCAGCTTGGGAGGGAGTGACGAGCAGTACTTC. Supplemented by reference TRBV5-6 and TRBJ2-7, the full variable domain reads DAGVTQSPTHLIKTRGQQVTLRCSPKSGHDTVSWYQQALGQGPQFIFQYYEEEERQRGNFPDRFSGHQFPNYSSELNVNALLLGDSALYLCASSLGGSDEQYFGPGTRLTVT.

The chain combines TRBV19 with TRBJ1-5; D call uncertain. With 1 base removed from V and 0 bases from J, the gap between germline ends came to 7 bases. CDR3 length: 15 amino acids. The germline CDR1 and CDR2 sequences are LNHDA and SQIVND (reference sequence). CDR3 bases: TGTGCCAGTAGTATAGGATGGGTTAGCAATCAGCCCCAGCATTTT. It is translated as CASSIGWVSNQPQHF.

The chain is built from TRBV2 and TRBJ1-2; 12 nucleotides match TRBD1. Germline lookup yields CDR1 SNHLY and CDR2 FYNNEI. J lost 4 bases, V lost 6 bases, and 6 bases had no gene match. This CDR3 spans 15 amino acids. DNA for the CDR3: TGTGCCAGCAGAGCCGGGACAGGGGGCATCTATGGCTACACCTTC. Amino acids: CASRAGTGGIYGYTF.

This clone occurred a few times. V usage is TRBV6-1 and J usage is TRBJ1-2, with TRBD1 as a possible D gene (5 bases). V lost 3 bases and J 5 bases, leaving 10 bases between the germline ends. The CDR3 covers 13 residues. Germline V gives CDR1 MNHNS, CDR2 SASEGT. CDR3 DNA: TGTGCCAGCAGTGATCACAGGCTATATGGCTACACCTTC. Protein: CASSDHRLYGYTF.